A selection of T cell receptor beta chains follows, all from one sample in a study of T cell repertoires in cytomegalovirus infection. Each CDR3 protein is one row after TCRdb ran MiXCR on the reads. The profile shows around 300,000 distinct CDR3 sequences, 20% to 30% of them singletons. The sample comprised PBMCs. These TCRs come from a human donor in good health (CMV status not recorded). Some clones in this sample may be carry-over from other donors' samples. Both conserved end residues are part of each CDR3.

v_call	j_call	cdr3_aa
TRBV7-2	TRBJ1-1	CASSFSANTEAFF
TRBV6-8	TRBJ2-3	CASSFGLAGGPAADTQYF
TRBV5-5	TRBJ1-1	CASGSRVTEAFF
TRBV7-2	TRBJ2-3	CASSKRGGLTPTDTQYF
TRBV19	TRBJ1-1	CASRMGERRAFF
TRBV10-1	TRBJ2-3	CASSKFSNLETDTQYF
TRBV5-6	TRBJ2-1	CASSRRGGVAGDEQFF
TRBV24-1	TRBJ2-5	CATSGAIRGETQYF
TRBV5-4	TRBJ2-1	CASSSTGAMRNEQFF
TRBV28	TRBJ2-7	CASSLPRPLDWQYF
TRBV10-3	TRBJ2-1	CAISELPQGLDEQFF
TRBV28	TRBJ1-2	CASITGTGFLGYTF
TRBV27	TRBJ2-7	CASSLHWGEQYF
TRBV6-5	TRBJ1-3	CASSYTGTGVLGGNTIYF
TRBV5-1	TRBJ2-1	CASSWGLAGGAYNEQFF
TRBV6-1	TRBJ1-2	CASSEAGRAGSSYGYTF
TRBV28	TRBJ1-1	CASTQGDRAINTEAFF
TRBV11-2	TRBJ2-1	CASSFLRERGEQFF
TRBV6-5	TRBJ2-5	CASSLTWTSGTSQETQYF
TRBV5-1	TRBJ2-1	CASSPPVGSYNEQFF
TRBV6-2/TRBV6-3	TRBJ2-3	CASSHGLAFDTQYF
TRBV29-1	TRBJ2-7	CSVTGLDEQYF
TRBV7-6	TRBJ1-4	CASRSSEKLFF
TRBV28	TRBJ1-4	CASSQTGMNEKLFF
TRBV14	TRBJ2-5	CASSQWGRGSQETQYF
TRBV6-2/TRBV6-3	TRBJ2-1	CASSQTPLGSYNEQFF
TRBV5-1	TRBJ1-1	CASSTLGGGNTEAFF
TRBV29-1	TRBJ2-1	CSPAQGYNEQFF
TRBV12-3/TRBV12-4	TRBJ1-1	CASSFSNRAGDTEAFF
TRBV5-1	TRBJ2-1	CASSLGRGSSYNEQFF
TRBV28	TRBJ2-5	CASSFLHSETQYF
TRBV6-5	TRBJ1-6	CASSYASGTGWSPLHF
TRBV7-2	TRBJ2-1	CASSLAHGANNEQFF
TRBV5-6	TRBJ2-7	CASSKTSGYYEQYF
TRBV30	TRBJ1-1	CAWSGVRTEAFF
TRBV20-1	TRBJ2-7	CSVRPPRTSAEQYF
TRBV7-2	TRBJ2-7	CASRRTSDSYEQYF
TRBV7-7	TRBJ2-7	CASSSGQGYSEQYF
TRBV5-1	TRBJ2-2	CASSFYTGTPNTGELFF
TRBV27	TRBJ2-3	CASSLEWGTDTQYF
TRBV29-1	TRBJ1-1	CSVAHSASNTEAFF
TRBV5-3	TRBJ2-2	CASSKGGVSANTGELFF
TRBV7-2	TRBJ2-3	CASSLEGLETDTQYF
TRBV7-9	TRBJ2-1	CASSSTSGKHEQFF
TRBV11-3	TRBJ2-7	CASSRQQSYEQYF
TRBV20-1	TRBJ1-5	CSARWGQIYDQPQHF